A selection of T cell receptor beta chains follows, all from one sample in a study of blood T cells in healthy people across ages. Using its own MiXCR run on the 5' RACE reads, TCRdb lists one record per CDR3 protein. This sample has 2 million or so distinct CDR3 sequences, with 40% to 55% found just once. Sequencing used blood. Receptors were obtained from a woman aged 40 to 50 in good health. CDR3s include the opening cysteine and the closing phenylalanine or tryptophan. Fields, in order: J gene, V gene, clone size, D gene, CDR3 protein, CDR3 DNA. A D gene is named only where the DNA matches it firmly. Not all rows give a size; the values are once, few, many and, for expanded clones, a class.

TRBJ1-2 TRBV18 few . CASSTNEDPYGYTF TGTGCCAGCTCAACAAACGAGGATCCCTATGGCTACACCTTC
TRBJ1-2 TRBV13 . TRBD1 CASSLAGTGGAINYGYTF TGTGCCAGCAGCTTAGCCGGGACAGGGGGAGCCATTAACTATGGCTACACCTTC
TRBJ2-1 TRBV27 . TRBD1 CASRSQGDNEQFF TGTGCCAGCAGATCACAGGGGGACAATGAGCAGTTCTTC
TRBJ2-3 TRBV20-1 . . CSASLGPTDTQYF TGCAGTGCTTCCTTGGGCCCCACAGATACGCAGTATTTT
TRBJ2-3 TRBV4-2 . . CASSQDITIVADTQYF TGTGCCAGCAGCCAAGATATAACGATTGTAGCAGATACGCAGTATTTT
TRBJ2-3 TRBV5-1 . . CASSRDSDTRYF TGCGCCAGCAGTCGAGACTCGGATACGCGGTATTTT
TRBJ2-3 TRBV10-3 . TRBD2 CAILAGGPDTQYF TGTGCCATACTAGCGGGGGGGCCAGATACGCAGTATTTT
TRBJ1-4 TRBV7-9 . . CASSPREPTNEKLFF TGTGCCAGCAGCCCCCGGGAGCCAACTAATGAAAAACTGTTTTTT
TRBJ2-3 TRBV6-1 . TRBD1 CASTPTGGRFPDTQYF TGTGCCAGCACGCCGACAGGGGGAAGATTTCCAGATACGCAGTATTTT
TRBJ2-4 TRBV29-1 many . CSVERGTAKNIQYF TGCAGCGTTGAACGGGGGACTGCCAAAAACATTCAGTACTTC
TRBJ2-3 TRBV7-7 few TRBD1 CASSSGTGGYDTQYF TGTGCTAGCAGCTCTGGGACAGGGGGCTACGATACGCAGTATTTT
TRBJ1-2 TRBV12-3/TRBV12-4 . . CASSFEFDGYTF TGTGCCAGCAGTTTTGAGTTCGATGGCTACACCTTC
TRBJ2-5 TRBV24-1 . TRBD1 CATVDREETQYF TGTGCCACCGTGGACAGGGAAGAGACCCAGTACTTC
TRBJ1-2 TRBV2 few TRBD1 CASRTGSQVGYTF TGTGCCAGCAGGACAGGGAGCCAGGTCGGCTACACCTTC
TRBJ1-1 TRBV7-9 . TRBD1 CASVPGQGNTEAFF TGTGCCAGTGTCCCGGGACAGGGCAACACTGAAGCTTTCTTT
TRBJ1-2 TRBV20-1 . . CSAREVDYGYTF TGCAGTGCTAGAGAGGTTGACTATGGCTACACCTTC
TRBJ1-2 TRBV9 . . CASSAAAGTYGYTF TGTGCCAGCAGCGCAGCTGCAGGGACCTATGGCTACACCTTC
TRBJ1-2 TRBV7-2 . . CASSLPREAYGYTF TGTGCCAGCAGCTTACCCAGGGAGGCTTATGGCTACACCTTC
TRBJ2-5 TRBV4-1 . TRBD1 CASSQSIGDRGLGETQYF TGCGCCAGCAGCCAATCTATAGGGGACAGGGGACTGGGAGAGACCCAGTACTTC
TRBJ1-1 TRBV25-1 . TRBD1 CASSRWTGGGLNTEAFF TGTGCCAGCAGTCGGTGGACAGGAGGAGGTCTGAACACTGAAGCTTTCTTT
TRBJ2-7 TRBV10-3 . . CAISQRGMDEQYF TGTGCCATCAGCCAAAGGGGTATGGACGAGCAGTACTTC
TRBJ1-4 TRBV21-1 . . CASSNAGRKCTNEELFF TGTGCCAGCAGCAACGCAGGGAGAAAGTGTACTAATGAAGAACTGTTTTTT